Listed below are T cell receptor beta chains from one sample, sequenced in a study of blood T cell repertoires in COVID-19. The table came from immunoSEQ multiplex PCR; TCRdb's copy has only in-frame clones and leaves some out. The repertoire consists of about 170,000 clones, with around 80% occurring once and the leading ten covering 14%. The sequenced material came from peripheral blood. These receptors were obtained from a woman in her 70s with COVID-19, enrolled during active disease. Each CDR3 is given with its conserved first and last residue. A D gene is named only where the DNA matches it firmly. Expanded clones are given a class, and other clones once, few, many or no size at all.

clone_size,d_call,j_call,v_call,cdr3_length,cdr3_nt,cdr3_aa
-,TRBD2,TRBJ2-7,TRBV19,15,TGTGCCAGTGATAGCGGGAGGGCCGGCGGATACGAGCAGTACTTC,CASDSGRAGGYEQYF
-,-,TRBJ2-2,TRBV18,13,TGTGCCAGCTCACCACCTCCCCCTGGGGAGCTGTTTTTT,CASSPPPPGELFF
-,TRBD1,TRBJ1-2,TRBV18,14,TGTGCCAGCTCCCTCAACCGGGGGACAGATGGCTACACCTTC,CASSLNRGTDGYTF
-,-,TRBJ1-1,TRBV11-1,12,TGTGCCAGCAGCTTACGGCAGGCGGGAGCTTTCTTT,CASSLRQAGAFF
once,-,TRBJ1-5,TRBV29-1,14,TGCAGCGTTGGTAGTAACAGGGCGGATCAGCCCCAGCATTTT,CSVGSNRADQPQHF
-,-,TRBJ2-7,TRBV4-1,18,TGCGCCAGCAGCCAAGATCGGAGAGCCGCAGGGACTCGGGACGAGCAGTACTTC,CASSQDRRAAGTRDEQYF
-,TRBD1,TRBJ1-1,TRBV5-3,15,TGTGCCAGAAGCCCACGAAGACAGGGGGGGACTGAAGCTTTCTTT,CARSPRRQGGTEAFF
once,-,TRBJ1-3,TRBV11-2,14,TGTGCCAGCAGCTTGGGGAGCTCTGGAAACACCATATATTTT,CASSLGSSGNTIYF
-,-,TRBJ2-7,TRBV3-1/TRBV3-2,13,TGTGCCAGCAGCAATATGGGGGGTTACGAGCAGTACTTC,CASSNMGGYEQYF
-,-,TRBJ2-5,TRBV7-6,12,TGTGCCAGCAGCTCGCTAGGAGAGACCCAGTACTTC,CASSSLGETQYF
-,TRBD1,TRBJ1-6,TRBV2,13,TGTGCCAGCAGTGGACAGGGAATCTCACCCCTCCACTTT,CASSGQGISPLHF
-,-,TRBJ1-1,TRBV15,13,TGTGCCACCGGTCGGACAGTAGACACTGAAGCTTTCTTT,CATGRTVDTEAFF
-,-,TRBJ2-3,TRBV19,17,TGTGCCAGTAGAGACCAGGGTGGGTCGGGGGTTGCAGATACGCAGTATTTT,CASRDQGGSGVADTQYF
once,-,TRBJ1-2,TRBV28,13,TGTGCCAGCAGTTTTAGTCGGAACTATGGCTACACCTTC,CASSFSRNYGYTF
-,TRBD1,TRBJ1-6,TRBV29-1,15,TGCAGCGTACCGGGACAGGGACCTCGTGGTTCACCCCTCCACTTT,CSVPGQGPRGSPLHF
-,TRBD1,TRBJ2-1,TRBV30,15,TGTGCCTGGAGGCTAGGACAGGGCTCCTACAATGAGCAGTTCTTC,CAWRLGQGSYNEQFF
-,-,TRBJ2-1,TRBV29-1,15,TGCAGCGTTGAAGTTGGAGAGGGCCTTTACAATGAGCAGTTCTTC,CSVEVGEGLYNEQFF
-,-,TRBJ1-1,TRBV19,13,TGTGCCAGTAGTATAACAGGGATGACTGAAGCTTTCTTT,CASSITGMTEAFF
-,TRBD1,TRBJ1-2,TRBV25-1,13,TGTGCCAGCAGTGAATATAGGGGGCCTGGCTACACCTTC,CASSEYRGPGYTF
once,TRBD1,TRBJ2-2,TRBV19,14,TGTGCCAGTAGAACAGGGGCAGAAGGCGGGGAGCTGTTTTTT,CASRTGAEGGELFF
-,-,TRBJ2-2,TRBV7-9,15,TGTGCCAGCATCCGGGGAGCTACCAACACCGGGGAGCTGTTTTTT,CASIRGATNTGELFF
few,-,TRBJ1-6,TRBV15,13,TGTGCCACCAGCCAGGGGAACGATTCACCCCTCCACTTT,CATSQGNDSPLHF
once,-,TRBJ2-2,TRBV28,16,TGTGCCAGCAGCCCGGACAGATTCTCGAACACCGGGGAGCTGTTTTTT,CASSPDRFSNTGELFF
-,-,TRBJ1-3,TRBV7-2,15,TGTGCCAGCAGCTTAAAAGACAGGCTTGGAAACACCATATATTTT,CASSLKDRLGNTIYF
-,-,TRBJ1-5,TRBV6-5,15,TGTGCCGGGGGGGTCCAGGTCGGCCCAAATCAGCCCCAGCATTTT,CAGGVQVGPNQPQHF
few,-,TRBJ1-5,TRBV7-2,15,TGTGCCAGCAGCCTCCGGGAGTATAGCAATCAGCCCCAGCATTTT,CASSLREYSNQPQHF
-,-,TRBJ2-2,TRBV9,13,TGTGCCAGCAGCGTAGCGTCCACCGGGGAGCTGTTTTTT,CASSVASTGELFF
-,-,TRBJ1-6,TRBV21-1,16,TGTGCCAGCAGCAAAAAGGAGATGGAGGAGAATTCACCCCTCCACTTT,CASSKKEMEENSPLHF
-,-,TRBJ2-1,TRBV30,13,TGTGCCTGGAGTGACTCTAGTGGTGATGAGCAGTTCTTC,CAWSDSSGDEQFF
-,TRBD2,TRBJ2-7,TRBV7-7,16,TGTGCTAGCAGCTTGGTCAAAGCGGGAGTCGCCTACGAGCAGTACTTC,CASSLVKAGVAYEQYF
-,-,TRBJ2-7,TRBV11-3,15,TGTGCCAGCAGCGGGCCTGGGGCGGGGATCTACGAGCAGTACTTC,CASSGPGAGIYEQYF
few,-,TRBJ1-2,TRBV29-1,12,TGCAGCGTTGAAGGGGGCGGCAGTAGCTACACCTTC,CSVEGGGSSYTF
-,-,TRBJ2-7,TRBV29-1,10,TGCAGCGTTGTAGTTGGCGAGCAGTACTTC,CSVVVGEQYF
-,-,TRBJ1-2,TRBV6-5,12,TGTGCCACCACACCACCGAACTATGGCTACACCTTC,CATTPPNYGYTF
-,TRBD2,TRBJ2-5,TRBV13,16,TGTGCCAGCAGCTTTAACCTAGCGGGAGGGCCAGAGACCCAGTACTTC,CASSFNLAGGPETQYF
-,-,TRBJ1-1,TRBV9,13,TGTGCCAGCAGCGTAGAAGGAGGGACTGAAGCTTTCTTT,CASSVEGGTEAFF
once,TRBD1,TRBJ1-5,TRBV5-1,16,TGCGCCAGCAGCTTGCCGGGACAGGGGCGAAATCAGCCCCAGCATTTT,CASSLPGQGRNQPQHF
-,-,TRBJ1-2,TRBV11-2,15,TGTGCCAGCAGCTTAACCGGGACAACTGTCTATGGCTACACCTTC,CASSLTGTTVYGYTF
-,-,TRBJ1-5,TRBV28,14,TGTGCCAGCTTAGGAGGGACTAGCAATCAGCCCCAGCATTTT,CASLGGTSNQPQHF
few,-,TRBJ2-1,TRBV19,16,TGTGCCAGTAGCCCCGCTAGCGTTCTTGTCAGCAATGAGCAGTTCTTC,CASSPASVLVSNEQFF
-,TRBD1,TRBJ1-2,TRBV4-1,15,TGCGCCAGCAGCCAGGGACCGACAGGGGACTATGGCTACACCTTC,CASSQGPTGDYGYTF
-,TRBD1,TRBJ2-7,TRBV30,15,TGTGCCTGGAGTGTAAGGGACAGGCGGAGGGACGAGCAGTACTTC,CAWSVRDRRRDEQYF
-,-,TRBJ1-1,TRBV15,14,TGTGCCACCAGCAACCCGAGGCAGGGTGCTGAAGCTTTCTTT,CATSNPRQGAEAFF
once,TRBD2,TRBJ2-2,TRBV7-9,16,TGTGCCAGCAGCTCCCTCGGGAGGGCGAACACCGGGGAGCTGTTTTTT,CASSSLGRANTGELFF
-,TRBD1,TRBJ2-1,TRBV6-5,14,TGTGCCAGCACGAGGGACAGGGGTGGCAATGAGCAGTTCTTC,CASTRDRGGNEQFF
-,-,TRBJ1-1,TRBV19,15,TGTGCCAGTAGTATAGTTCTCAGCGAGAACACTGAAGCTTTCTTT,CASSIVLSENTEAFF
-,-,TRBJ2-3,TRBV5-4,14,TGTGCCAGCAGTTTGTGGGCCGCAACAGATACGCAGTATTTT,CASSLWAATDTQYF
-,-,TRBJ1-3,TRBV30,15,TGTGCCTGGGGACCTGACAGGCCCTCTGGAAACACCATATATTTT,CAWGPDRPSGNTIYF
-,TRBD1,TRBJ1-6,TRBV27,13,TGTGCCAGCAGCATGGACAGGGGGATGCCCCTCCACTTT,CASSMDRGMPLHF
-,-,TRBJ1-1,TRBV19,15,TGTGCCAGTAGTTCCCCTCGGGGATGGAACACTGAAGCTTTCTTT,CASSSPRGWNTEAFF
-,-,TRBJ1-6,TRBV6-5,13,TGTGCCAGCACCGAAGACAGGAATTCACCCCTCCACTTT,CASTEDRNSPLHF
few,-,TRBJ1-6,TRBV19,16,TGTGCCAGTAGTATCCGCGGAGGCTCCTATAATTCACCCCTCCACTTT,CASSIRGGSYNSPLHF